A selection of T cell receptor beta chains follows, all from one sample in a study of blood T cell repertoires in COVID-19. Method: immunoSEQ multiplex PCR; TCRdb's copy keeps in-frame clones and lacks some. The sample lists 85,000 to 100,000 clones, about 86% occurring once. The sequenced sample consisted of peripheral blood. All receptors come from a man in his fifties or sixties with acute or convalescent COVID-19. The CDR3 runs from the conserved cysteine through the conserved F or W. D genes are given only for firm matches. The size of a clone is reported for some rows only, either as once, few or many, or as a class for expanded clones.

J	D	V	size	DNA	CDR3
TRBJ2-3	TRBD2	TRBV20-1	-	TGCAGTGCTAGTGTGGCTAGCGGGACCACAGATACGCAGTATTTT	CSASVASGTTDTQYF
TRBJ2-5	-	TRBV5-1	-	TGCGCCAGCAGCTTGGGAATCCACTCCGCGAAAGAGACCCAGTACTTC	CASSLGIHSAKETQYF
TRBJ2-1	-	TRBV11-2	-	TGTGCCAGCACTCTAAGGGGGGCGAAGGGGGCCAATGAGCAGTTCTTC	CASTLRGAKGANEQFF
TRBJ2-1	TRBD2	TRBV5-1	-	TGCGCCAGCAGCTTGGACGGGACTAGTGGCGATGAGCAGTTCTTC	CASSLDGTSGDEQFF
TRBJ1-1	-	TRBV29-1	once	TGCAGCGCGTACAGGGTTAACACTGAAGCTTTCTTT	CSAYRVNTEAFF
TRBJ1-4	TRBD1	TRBV4-2	few	TGTGCCAGCAGCCAACGGGCAGGGGGCCGTGATAATGAAAAACTGTTTTTT	CASSQRAGGRDNEKLFF
TRBJ2-4	TRBD2	TRBV5-8	-	TGTGCCAGCAGCTTGGTGGGAGAACTAGCGGGAGGATTCCTAAACATTCAGTACTTC	CASSLVGELAGGFLNIQYF
TRBJ1-6	-	TRBV7-2	once	TGTGCCAGCAAAGAGCAGGTTGATAATTCACCCCTCCACTTT	CASKEQVDNSPLHF
TRBJ1-5	-	TRBV21-1	-	TGTGCCAGCAGGGCAACAGGGTGTCATCAGCCCCAGCATTTT	CASRATGCHQPQHF
TRBJ2-3	-	TRBV5-4	-	TGTGCCAGCAGCCTAGATAGCGGACGCACAGATACGCAGTATTTT	CASSLDSGRTDTQYF
TRBJ1-2	TRBD1	TRBV6-5	-	TGTGCCAGCGTCCCAGGGGGCTATGGCTACACCTTC	CASVPGGYGYTF
TRBJ1-2	-	TRBV15	-	TGTGCCACCAGCAGAGATCTGGGGCAGGGCTCGGCAGATGGCTACACCTTC	CATSRDLGQGSADGYTF
TRBJ1-5	-	TRBV12-3/TRBV12-4	-	TGTGCCAGCGCCGACAGAGAGTATCAGCCCCAGCATTTT	CASADREYQPQHF
TRBJ2-7	-	TRBV5-1	-	TGCGCCAGCAGCTTGGACCAGTACGAGCAGTACTTC	CASSLDQYEQYF
TRBJ1-4	-	TRBV5-1	-	TGCGCCAGCAGCGGAGGACAGAATGAAAAACTGTTTTTT	CASSGGQNEKLFF
TRBJ2-7	-	TRBV21-1	-	TGTGCCAGCAGCAATTGGTCGCTCGGCGGAGACCTCTCCTACGAGCAGTACTTC	CASSNWSLGGDLSYEQYF
TRBJ2-5	TRBD1	TRBV5-1	-	TGCGCCAGCAGCCATGGGGACAGGGATAGGGAGACCCAGTACTTC	CASSHGDRDRETQYF
TRBJ1-2	-	TRBV18	-	TGTGCCAGCTCACCACAATCGTCCCGGTTGGATGGCTACACCTTC	CASSPQSSRLDGYTF
TRBJ1-5	-	TRBV19	-	TGTGCCAGTAGTCCGGGACAAGGACATCAGCCCCAGCATTTT	CASSPGQGHQPQHF
TRBJ1-1	-	TRBV18	-	TGTGCCAGCTCATCCGACACTGAAGCTTTCTTT	CASSSDTEAFF
TRBJ1-4	-	TRBV5-1	-	TGCGCCAGCAGCTTGGCGGGAGAAAAACTGTTTTTT	CASSLAGEKLFF
TRBJ1-6	-	TRBV12-3/TRBV12-4	once	TGTGCCAGCAGTTTTTTAGGGGAATCACCCCTCCACTTT	CASSFLGESPLHF
TRBJ1-1	-	TRBV6-5	-	TGTGCCAGCAGTATGAGAGCGGACAGTGGCACTGAAGCTTTCTTT	CASSMRADSGTEAFF
TRBJ2-7	-	TRBV6-5	-	TGTGCCAGCACCCTGGACAGTAACTCCTACGAGCAGTACTTC	CASTLDSNSYEQYF
TRBJ1-2	TRBD1	TRBV19	-	TGTGCCAGTAGTAAATTAGGGACAGGGGGCAGATACTATGGCTACACCTTC	CASSKLGTGGRYYGYTF
TRBJ2-5	TRBD1	TRBV30	-	TGTGCCTGGGGGACAGGGGGCCTGGAGACCCAGTACTTC	CAWGTGGLETQYF
TRBJ2-5	-	TRBV4-1	-	TGCGCCAGCAGCCAAGATGGTTGGGCGGAGACCCAGTACTTC	CASSQDGWAETQYF
TRBJ1-1	TRBD1	TRBV5-1	-	TGCGCCAGCAGCGGGTCAGGGGGCATCACTGAAGCTTTCTTT	CASSGSGGITEAFF
TRBJ2-7	TRBD1	TRBV6-5	-	TGTGCCAGCAAGGAACAGGGGGCTGCCTACGAGCAGTACTTC	CASKEQGAAYEQYF
TRBJ1-5	-	TRBV2	-	TGTGCCAGCAGTGAAACATGGGGGGTCAATCAGCCCCAGCATTTT	CASSETWGVNQPQHF
TRBJ1-2	-	TRBV10-3	-	TGTGCCATCAGTCCCTCCGGGAATAACTATGGCTACACCTTC	CAISPSGNNYGYTF
TRBJ2-7	TRBD2	TRBV5-1	-	TGCGCCAGCAGCTTGGCTACCGGGACTAGCGGGTTACGTATAACGTCCTACGAGCAGTACTTC	CASSLATGTSGLRITSYEQYF
TRBJ1-6	-	TRBV11-2	-	TGTGCCAGCAGCTTAGTGGGGCGCGTTTATTCACCCCTCCACTTT	CASSLVGRVYSPLHF
TRBJ1-6	TRBD1	TRBV6-1	-	TGTGCCAGCAGTGAAGCCCGGACAGGGAGTTCACCCCTCCACTTT	CASSEARTGSSPLHF
TRBJ2-2	-	TRBV7-2	-	TGTGCCAGCAGCTTAGCGCGGGGGCTTAACACCGGGGAGCTGTTTTTT	CASSLARGLNTGELFF
TRBJ1-2	-	TRBV27	-	TGTGCCAGCAGTTTATTCCCTCAGGGTTTGGGTGGCTACACCTTC	CASSLFPQGLGGYTF
TRBJ2-1	TRBD1	TRBV9	-	TGTGCCAGCAGCGGGACAGGAAATGAGCAGTTCTTC	CASSGTGNEQFF
TRBJ1-3	-	TRBV9	-	TGTGCCAGCAGCGTAGACAGCCTTGGAAACACCATATATTTT	CASSVDSLGNTIYF
TRBJ1-4	-	TRBV29-1	-	TGCAGCGTTACTGCGGAAGCGGGAAAACTGTTTTTT	CSVTAEAGKLFF
TRBJ1-1	-	TRBV9	-	TGTGCCAGCAGCGTAGACAACGCCATGGTCACTGAAGCTTTCTTT	CASSVDNAMVTEAFF
TRBJ2-5	TRBD1	TRBV18	-	TGTGCCAGCTCACCATCGACAGGGTTGGAGACCCAGTACTTC	CASSPSTGLETQYF
TRBJ2-2	TRBD1	TRBV19	-	TGTGCCAGTAGTATAGTGCAGGGGGCGAACACCGGGGAGCTGTTTTTT	CASSIVQGANTGELFF
TRBJ2-7	-	TRBV14	once	TGTGCCAGCAGCCTAACATTATACGAGCAGTACTTC	CASSLTLYEQYF
TRBJ1-2	-	TRBV14	few	TGTGCCAGCAGCCAAGATAGGGGATTTTATGGCTACACCTTC	CASSQDRGFYGYTF
TRBJ1-3	-	TRBV7-9	-	TGTGCCAGCAGCCCAGGTGGAAACACCATATATTTT	CASSPGGNTIYF
TRBJ2-2	-	TRBV5-1	-	TGCGCCAGCAGCTTGGGGACAGCCGCGAACACCGGGGAGCTGTTTTTT	CASSLGTAANTGELFF
TRBJ1-4	-	TRBV7-8	-	TGTGCCAGCAGCTCAGCCACTACTAATGAAAAACTGTTTTTT	CASSSATTNEKLFF
TRBJ1-2	-	TRBV4-1	-	TGCGCCAGCAGACCCGTGGGGGGTAAGAACTATGGCTACACCTTC	CASRPVGGKNYGYTF
TRBJ1-4	TRBD1	TRBV4-1	-	TGCGCCAGCAGCCAACTGACAGGGGAAAAACTGTTTTTT	CASSQLTGEKLFF
TRBJ2-2	-	TRBV19	-	TGTGCCAGTAGTATGGCGGGTCCGAACACCGGGGAGCTGTTTTTT	CASSMAGPNTGELFF
TRBJ2-7	-	TRBV10-3	-	TGTGCCATCAGTGACTTGAGAGAGCAGTACTTC	CAISDLREQYF
TRBJ1-1	TRBD1	TRBV11-2	-	TGTGCCAGCAGCCCCCGGACAGGCTCGAACACTGAAGCTTTCTTT	CASSPRTGSNTEAFF
TRBJ1-2	-	TRBV5-1	few	TGCGCCAGCAGCCAACCATCAGTCTATGGCTACACCTTC	CASSQPSVYGYTF
TRBJ2-7	-	TRBV10-3	-	TGTGCCATCAGTGACGGGCGGAGGCGGGACGAGCAGTACTTC	CAISDGRRRDEQYF
TRBJ2-7	-	TRBV29-1	-	TGCAGCGTTGAATCGGGCAGGAGGTATGGTTACGAGCAGTACTTC	CSVESGRRYGYEQYF
TRBJ1-4	-	TRBV5-1	-	TGCGCCAGCAGCCCCCTCCCCCCTGCAACTAATGAAAAACTGTTTTTT	CASSPLPPATNEKLFF
TRBJ2-5	TRBD1	TRBV10-1	-	TGCGCCAGCAGTGAGTCGACAGGGTTTGAGACCCAGTACTTC	CASSESTGFETQYF